This TCR beta chain was sequenced during a study of T cell responses to AZD1222 COVID-19 vaccine. Sequencing used immunoSEQ multiplex PCR; TCRdb keeps in-frame clones, though not all of them. The sample consists of about 270,000 clones, almost 95% of them appearing once. Whole-study findings and limits: Among AZD1222 vaccinees, only six or seven were seropositive at baseline. Clonal diversity may have been underestimated, and the donors were mostly white British, with more females than males. In the spike-specific TCR repertoire, nearly half reportedly target unmutated variant regions. After two AZD1222 doses, spike-specific TCR breadth and depth rose versus day 0.

Of note for this clone: The antigen remains undetermined.

Deletions cut 7 bases from V and 0 bases from J, with 15 bases between. Per the germline V gene, CDR1 is MDHEN and CDR2 is SYDVKM. The CDR3 covers 15 residues. The clonotype was recovered from an adult who received the AZD1222 COVID-19 vaccine. J is TRBJ1-2 and V is TRBV28; D possibly corresponds to TRBD1 (6 bases). The sequences come from peripheral blood, collected 28 days after the second AZD1222 dose. This CDR3 reads CASTGHLQANYGYTF. The CDR3 region has the DNA TGTGCCAGCACGGGACACCTCCAAGCTAACTATGGCTACACCTTC.